The rows below give T cell receptor beta chains drawn from one sample of a study of blood T cell repertoires in COVID-19. Clones were read by immunoSEQ multiplex PCR, and TCRdb kept only the in-frame ones, dropping some. The sample yields roughly 200,000 clones, 70% to 90% seen once. Sample: PBMCs or T cells enriched from blood (not recorded which). Receptors were obtained from a man aged 35 to 55 who had recovered from COVID-19. Each CDR3 is given with its conserved first and last residue. The D gene is left open where the match is weak. Size values are once, few and many counts, or a class for expanded clones, and some rows have none.

d_gene: TRBD1; j_gene: TRBJ1-1; abundance: NA; v_gene: TRBV3-1/TRBV3-2; CDR3aa: CASSQGTGNTEAFF; CDR3nt: TGTGCCAGCAGCCAAGGGACAGGGAACACTGAAGCTTTCTTT
d_gene: TRBD1; j_gene: TRBJ1-3; abundance: NA; v_gene: TRBV7-2; CDR3aa: CASSLATGSGNTIYF; CDR3nt: TGTGCCAGCAGCTTAGCGACAGGGAGTGGAAACACCATATATTTT
d_gene: TRBD2; j_gene: TRBJ2-6; abundance: NA; v_gene: TRBV5-1; CDR3aa: CASSLIAGGGANVLTF; CDR3nt: TGCGCCAGCAGCTTGATAGCGGGAGGAGGGGCCAACGTCCTGACTTTC
d_gene: TRBD1; j_gene: TRBJ1-6; abundance: NA; v_gene: TRBV5-1; CDR3aa: CASSLRLQGESPLHF; CDR3nt: TGCGCCAGCAGCTTGCGTTTGCAGGGGGAGTCACCCCTCCACTTT
d_gene: TRBD1; j_gene: TRBJ1-6; abundance: NA; v_gene: TRBV9; CDR3aa: CASSGGQHNSPLHF; CDR3nt: TGTGCCAGCAGCGGGGGACAGCATAATTCACCCCTCCACTTT
d_gene: NA; j_gene: TRBJ1-2; abundance: NA; v_gene: TRBV14; CDR3aa: CASSPTGRGGGYTF; CDR3nt: TGTGCCAGCAGCCCCACCGGCAGGGGTGGTGGCTACACCTTC
d_gene: TRBD1; j_gene: TRBJ1-5; abundance: few; v_gene: TRBV2; CDR3aa: CASSEGQSNQPQHF; CDR3nt: TGTGCCAGCAGTGAGGGACAGAGCAATCAGCCCCAGCATTTT
d_gene: NA; j_gene: TRBJ1-1; abundance: NA; v_gene: TRBV5-1; CDR3aa: CASSWGDRGSAEAFF; CDR3nt: TGCGCCAGCAGCTGGGGCGATAGGGGTTCGGCTGAAGCTTTCTTT
d_gene: TRBD1; j_gene: TRBJ2-2; abundance: NA; v_gene: TRBV18; CDR3aa: CASSPLSGTGVTGELFF; CDR3nt: TGTGCCAGCTCACCACTTTCCGGGACAGGGGTCACCGGGGAGCTGTTTTTT
d_gene: NA; j_gene: TRBJ2-2; abundance: once; v_gene: TRBV7-9; CDR3aa: CASSLGTLGTGELFF; CDR3nt: TGTGCCAGCAGCCTTGGGACTCTGGGGACCGGGGAGCTGTTTTTT
d_gene: TRBD1; j_gene: TRBJ2-3; abundance: once; v_gene: TRBV19; CDR3aa: CASSPWTGPTDTQYF; CDR3nt: TGTGCCAGTAGTCCTTGGACAGGGCCCACAGATACGCAGTATTTT
d_gene: NA; j_gene: TRBJ1-2; abundance: NA; v_gene: TRBV4-1; CDR3aa: CASSQDAGAGNYGYTF; CDR3nt: TGCGCCAGCAGCCAGGATGCAGGGGCTGGTAACTATGGCTACACCTTC
d_gene: TRBD1; j_gene: TRBJ2-2; abundance: NA; v_gene: TRBV5-5; CDR3aa: CASSPRQGQNTGELFF; CDR3nt: TGTGCCAGCAGCCCCCGACAGGGGCAGAACACCGGGGAGCTGTTTTTT
d_gene: TRBD1; j_gene: TRBJ2-3; abundance: once; v_gene: TRBV5-4; CDR3aa: CASSSTGGVGDTQYF; CDR3nt: TGTGCCAGCAGCTCGACAGGGGGGGTCGGAGATACGCAGTATTTT
d_gene: TRBD1; j_gene: TRBJ2-5; abundance: NA; v_gene: TRBV5-6; CDR3aa: CASSPWTGTGETQYF; CDR3nt: TGTGCCAGCAGCCCCTGGACAGGGACAGGGGAGACCCAGTACTTC
d_gene: NA; j_gene: TRBJ1-2; abundance: NA; v_gene: TRBV2; CDR3aa: CASSPRANYGYTF; CDR3nt: TGTGCCAGCAGTCCCAGGGCCAACTATGGCTACACCTTC
d_gene: NA; j_gene: TRBJ1-1; abundance: NA; v_gene: TRBV5-1; CDR3aa: CASSLDEGVTEAFF; CDR3nt: TGCGCCAGCAGCTTGGATGAGGGGGTCACTGAAGCTTTCTTT
d_gene: NA; j_gene: TRBJ1-1; abundance: many; v_gene: TRBV7-9; CDR3aa: CASTPGGSEAFF; CDR3nt: TGTGCCAGCACCCCCGGGGGGTCTGAAGCTTTCTTT
d_gene: TRBD1; j_gene: TRBJ2-7; abundance: few; v_gene: TRBV5-1; CDR3aa: CASSLTGQGPSYEQYF; CDR3nt: TGCGCCAGCAGCCTCACAGGACAGGGGCCCTCCTACGAGCAGTACTTC
d_gene: NA; j_gene: TRBJ1-3; abundance: NA; v_gene: TRBV2; CDR3aa: CASGAITGNTIYF; CDR3nt: TGTGCCAGCGGGGCTATTACTGGAAACACCATATATTTT
d_gene: TRBD2; j_gene: TRBJ2-5; abundance: many; v_gene: TRBV28; CDR3aa: CASSLTSGGQETQYF; CDR3nt: TGTGCCAGCAGTTTGACTAGCGGGGGGCAAGAGACCCAGTACTTC
d_gene: NA; j_gene: TRBJ1-5; abundance: few; v_gene: TRBV21-1; CDR3aa: CASSPTRGLLNQPQHF; CDR3nt: TGTGCCAGCAGCCCAACGCGAGGGCTCCTGAATCAGCCCCAGCATTTT
d_gene: TRBD1; j_gene: TRBJ1-6; abundance: NA; v_gene: TRBV3-1/TRBV3-2; CDR3aa: CASSPRDRYNSPLHF; CDR3nt: TGTGCCAGCAGCCCCCGGGACAGGTATAATTCACCCCTCCACTTT
d_gene: NA; j_gene: TRBJ2-2; abundance: NA; v_gene: TRBV2; CDR3aa: CASTDTNTGELFF; CDR3nt: TGTGCCAGCACCGACACCAACACCGGGGAGCTGTTTTTT
d_gene: TRBD1; j_gene: TRBJ1-2; abundance: NA; v_gene: TRBV7-9; CDR3aa: CASSLLHGQGLDGYTF; CDR3nt: TGTGCCAGCAGTCTCCTCCACGGACAGGGCCTTGATGGCTACACCTTC
d_gene: NA; j_gene: TRBJ1-1; abundance: once; v_gene: TRBV5-4; CDR3aa: CASSLSPRGTEAFF; CDR3nt: TGTGCCAGCAGCTTGTCACCTCGGGGGACTGAAGCTTTCTTT
d_gene: NA; j_gene: TRBJ1-1; abundance: NA; v_gene: TRBV9; CDR3aa: CASGATGFMNTEAFF; CDR3nt: TGTGCCAGCGGGGCGACAGGCTTCATGAACACTGAAGCTTTCTTT
d_gene: TRBD1; j_gene: TRBJ2-5; abundance: NA; v_gene: TRBV6-5; CDR3aa: CASSPRQGQETQYF; CDR3nt: TGTGCCAGCAGTCCAAGACAGGGGCAAGAGACCCAGTACTTC
d_gene: TRBD1; j_gene: TRBJ1-5; abundance: NA; v_gene: TRBV2; CDR3aa: CASSDGGQGNQPQHF; CDR3nt: TGTGCCAGCAGTGATGGGGGACAGGGGAATCAGCCCCAGCATTTT
d_gene: TRBD1; j_gene: TRBJ2-7; abundance: NA; v_gene: TRBV15; CDR3aa: CATSRESGTGYDEQYF; CDR3nt: TGTGCCACCAGCAGAGAATCCGGGACAGGGTACGACGAGCAGTACTTC
d_gene: TRBD1; j_gene: TRBJ1-2; abundance: once; v_gene: TRBV6-2/TRBV6-3; CDR3aa: CASSAPITGGAGGYTF; CDR3nt: TGTGCCAGCAGTGCGCCTATAACAGGGGGCGCCGGGGGCTACACCTTC
d_gene: NA; j_gene: TRBJ2-7; abundance: NA; v_gene: TRBV15; CDR3aa: CATSSLSTTAYEQYF; CDR3nt: TGTGCCACCAGCAGCCTATCGACAACCGCCTACGAGCAGTACTTC
d_gene: NA; j_gene: TRBJ2-7; abundance: NA; v_gene: TRBV6-1; CDR3aa: CASSVRDTSPRFSYEQYF; CDR3nt: TGTGCCAGCAGTGTTAGGGACACCTCCCCGAGGTTCTCCTACGAGCAGTACTTC
d_gene: NA; j_gene: TRBJ2-7; abundance: NA; v_gene: TRBV3-1/TRBV3-2; CDR3aa: CASSHGGPNEQYF; CDR3nt: TGTGCCAGCAGCCACGGGGGGCCCAACGAGCAGTACTTC
d_gene: NA; j_gene: TRBJ1-3; abundance: NA; v_gene: TRBV6-5; CDR3aa: CASSDDSSGNTIYF; CDR3nt: TGTGCCAGCAGCGACGACAGCTCTGGAAACACCATATATTTT
d_gene: NA; j_gene: TRBJ1-2; abundance: once; v_gene: TRBV6-4; CDR3aa: CASSEQPTNYGYTF; CDR3nt: TGTGCCAGCAGTGAACAGCCGACTAACTATGGCTACACCTTC
d_gene: NA; j_gene: TRBJ1-1; abundance: NA; v_gene: TRBV29-1; CDR3aa: CSVGRLYITTEAFF; CDR3nt: TGCAGCGTCGGACGACTATACATCACCACTGAAGCTTTCTTT
d_gene: TRBD2; j_gene: TRBJ2-6; abundance: NA; v_gene: TRBV18; CDR3aa: CASTSGGAQSGANVLTF; CDR3nt: TGTGCCAGCACGTCGGGGGGGGCGCAGTCTGGGGCCAACGTCCTGACTTTC
d_gene: NA; j_gene: TRBJ2-6; abundance: NA; v_gene: TRBV2; CDR3aa: CASSPTGSSGANVLTF; CDR3nt: TGTGCCAGCAGTCCGACAGGATCCTCTGGGGCCAACGTCCTGACTTTC
d_gene: NA; j_gene: TRBJ2-7; abundance: NA; v_gene: TRBV6-5; CDR3aa: CASEDTDDNYEQYF; CDR3nt: TGTGCCAGCGAAGATACAGACGACAACTACGAGCAGTACTTC
d_gene: NA; j_gene: TRBJ1-2; abundance: few; v_gene: TRBV5-1; CDR3aa: CASSLTGKEGYTF; CDR3nt: TGCGCCAGCAGCTTGACAGGGAAAGAAGGCTACACCTTC
d_gene: TRBD1; j_gene: TRBJ1-4; abundance: few; v_gene: TRBV5-8; CDR3aa: CASSNTGGTSEKLFF; CDR3nt: TGTGCCAGCAGCAATACAGGGGGGACTAGCGAAAAACTGTTTTTT
d_gene: TRBD1; j_gene: TRBJ2-1; abundance: NA; v_gene: TRBV29-1; CDR3aa: CSGAPRTGGQFF; CDR3nt: TGCAGCGGTGCCCCTCGTACAGGGGGGCAGTTCTTC
d_gene: NA; j_gene: TRBJ1-2; abundance: NA; v_gene: TRBV24-1; CDR3aa: CATSDSTTTANYGYTF; CDR3nt: TGTGCCACCAGTGACTCTACTACGACAGCTAACTATGGCTACACCTTC
d_gene: NA; j_gene: TRBJ1-1; abundance: NA; v_gene: TRBV7-9; CDR3aa: CASSGGWSTEAFF; CDR3nt: TGTGCCAGCAGCGGTGGGTGGAGCACTGAAGCTTTCTTT
d_gene: NA; j_gene: TRBJ1-2; abundance: NA; v_gene: TRBV15; CDR3aa: CATSRDPRGGDLYGYTF; CDR3nt: TGTGCCACCAGCAGAGATCCGAGGGGCGGGGATCTTTATGGCTACACCTTC
d_gene: NA; j_gene: TRBJ1-1; abundance: few; v_gene: TRBV6-4; CDR3aa: CASSSKQGTEAFF; CDR3nt: TGTGCCAGCAGCTCAAAGCAGGGCACTGAAGCTTTCTTT
d_gene: NA; j_gene: TRBJ1-1; abundance: NA; v_gene: TRBV29-1; CDR3aa: CSGWSLNTEAFF; CDR3nt: TGCAGCGGGTGGAGCCTGAACACTGAAGCTTTCTTT
d_gene: TRBD1; j_gene: TRBJ2-2; abundance: NA; v_gene: TRBV9; CDR3aa: CASSARTGGTGELFF; CDR3nt: TGTGCCAGCAGCGCGCGGACAGGGGGCACCGGGGAGCTGTTTTTT
d_gene: NA; j_gene: TRBJ1-4; abundance: NA; v_gene: TRBV24-1; CDR3aa: CATSPGQHNEKLFF; CDR3nt: TGTGCCACCAGCCCCGGACAGCATAATGAAAAACTGTTTTTT
d_gene: TRBD1; j_gene: TRBJ1-2; abundance: few; v_gene: TRBV4-1; CDR3aa: CASSRDRANSYGYTF; CDR3nt: TGCGCCAGCAGCCGCGACAGGGCTAACTCCTATGGCTACACCTTC
d_gene: TRBD1; j_gene: TRBJ1-2; abundance: NA; v_gene: TRBV18; CDR3aa: CASSPQGQGNGYTF; CDR3nt: TGTGCCAGCTCACCACAGGGACAGGGGAATGGCTACACCTTC
d_gene: TRBD1; j_gene: TRBJ1-2; abundance: NA; v_gene: TRBV5-1; CDR3aa: CASSLRTGGRWLYGYTF; CDR3nt: TGCGCCAGCAGCTTACGCACAGGGGGAAGGTGGCTCTATGGCTACACCTTC
d_gene: TRBD2; j_gene: TRBJ2-7; abundance: NA; v_gene: TRBV3-1/TRBV3-2; CDR3aa: CASSQGGLAVYEQYF; CDR3nt: TGTGCCAGCAGCCAAGGGGGACTAGCGGTATACGAGCAGTACTTC
d_gene: NA; j_gene: TRBJ1-2; abundance: NA; v_gene: TRBV29-1; CDR3aa: CSVRTDYGYTF; CDR3nt: TGCAGCGTCCGGACAGACTATGGCTACACCTTC